The clone carrying this TCR beta chain has a handful of counts. Its antigen is unknown. Assay: immunoSEQ multiplex PCR; the TCRdb copy retains only in-frame clones and omits some. Here the sample spans 200,000 or so clones, roughly 87% being singletons. These data come from a study of cytomegalovirus exposure and HLA in healthy donors. General study findings and limits: The majority of TCR sequences were rare, yet some public TCRs appeared in many donors. Cytomegalovirus-associated status was assigned to 164 TCR beta chains. Specificity for CMV antigens was confirmed in vitro for a few of the CMV-associated chains.

The study drew the donors from its roughly 120-subject validation cohort, separate from the roughly 700-subject first cohort. The clonotype comes from a woman aged 18-29 years in good health and CMV-seropositive. Material for sequencing was PBMCs.

The CDR3 spells CASSVNRVLPYEQYF. CDR3 DNA sequence: TGTGCCAGCAGCGTAAACAGGGTCCTACCCTACGAGCAGTACTTC. V and J are TRBV11-2 and TRBJ2-7, with a tentative D call TRBD1 (6 bases). The V end was cut by 5 bases, the J end by 2 bases, with 16 bases between. Germline V lookup: CDR1 SGHAT, CDR2 FQNNGV. The CDR3 is 15 residues long.